A single sample gave rise to the 25 T cell receptor beta chains below, sequenced in a study of T-cell reconstitution after alpha-beta-depleted transplantation in children. Preparation of the TCRbeta library used unique molecular identifiers. TCRdb analysed the PCR reads with MiXCR anew, one entry per CDR3 protein. The data show 190,000 or so distinct CDR3 sequences, about 6.3% seen once. Here the sequenced sample was PBMCs from the stem cell graft donor, taken from the stem cell graft. The receptor source for this set is a human donor who donated a stem cell graft to a child with Wiskott-Aldrich syndrome.

This clonotype showed up just a few times. The chain is built from TRBV30 and TRBJ1-1, with a weak D call TRBD1 (6 bases). The V end was cut by 8 bases, the J end by 7 bases, with 14 bases between. From germline, CDR1 is GTSNPN and CDR2 SVGIG (reference sequence). CDR3 length: 11 residues. The CDR3 DNA follows: TGTGCCGGGACCGGACAGAATGAAGCTTTCTTT. Protein: CAGTGQNEAFF.

This clonotype is a singleton in its sample. The chain joins TRBV27 to TRBJ2-3; maybe TRBD2 (5 bases). This CDR3 region has 16 residues. V was pared by 5 bases and J by 2 bases, with 17 bases between. The germline gives CDR1 MNHEY, CDR2 SMNVEV (reference sequence). The CDR3 region is CASSGSLVAYTDTQYF. The CDR3 region has the DNA TGTGCCAGCAGTGGATCTTTGGTAGCGTACACAGATACGCAGTATTTT.

Ten or more counts support this clonotype. The rearrangement joins TRBV7-2 to TRBJ2-5; D remains unclear. The CDR3 runs 14 residues. Germline V CDR1 and CDR2: SGHTA, FQGNSA. Trimming removed 4 bases from V and 5 bases from J, with 14 bases in between. The CDR3 bases are TGTGCCAGCAGCTCTAACGGGCCGAGGGAGACCCAGTACTTC. Amino acid sequence: CASSSNGPRETQYF. The whole variable domain, remainder taken from reference TRBV7-2 and TRBJ2-5, is GAGVSQSPSNKVTEKGKDVELRCDPISGHTALYWYRQSLGQGLEFLIYFQGNSAPDKSGLPSDRFSAERTGGSVSTLTIQRTQQEDSAVYLCASSSNGPRETQYFGPGTRLLVL.

This chain joins TRBV14 and TRBJ1-1, with D possibly TRBD1 on 5 matching bases. The CDR3 has 13 residues. Germline values: CDR1 SGHDN, CDR2 FVKESK. With 2 bases removed from V and 4 bases from J, the gap between germline ends came to 8 bases. CDR3 protein: CASSQLGGTEAFF. The CDR3 DNA reads TGTGCCAGCAGCCAATTGGGGGGCACTGAAGCTTTCTTT.

This clonotype was recorded at least ten times. This sequence joins TRBV2 and TRBJ1-5; the D gene is possibly TRBD1 (5 bases). In germline, CDR1 is SNHLY, CDR2 FYNNEI. CDR3 length equals 14 residues. Trimming removed 5 bases from V and 3 bases from J, with 11 bases in between. The CDR3 is CASSYRGNNQPQHF. The CDR3 DNA reads as TGTGCCAGCAGTTATCGGGGCAACAATCAGCCCCAGCATTTT.

The V call is TRBV5-1, the J call TRBJ2-5; D remains unclear. Trimming pared 0 bases from V and 4 bases from J, leaving 10 bases between. CDR1 SGHRS and CDR2 YFSETQ come from the germline V gene. This CDR3 region has 14 residues. The CDR3 DNA follows: TGCGCCAGCAGCTTGGTCACCGGTGGAGAGACCCAGTACTTC. It encodes CASSLVTGGETQYF.

This clonotype was picked up many times. The chain couples TRBV7-6 to TRBJ1-6; possibly TRBD1 for D (6 bases). This CDR3 has 16 residues. Between the trimmed V and J ends, which lost 3 bases and 9 bases, there was a span of 18 bases. Germline V gene sequence: CDR1 SGHVS, CDR2 FNYEAQ. CDR3 bases: TGTGCCAGCAGCTTGGGTACAGGGATGATGGGTTCACCCCTCCACTTT. It translates to CASSLGTGMMGSPLHF.

The sample holds many counts of this clonotype. The chain links TRBV7-2 to TRBJ2-7; D tentatively reads TRBD1 or TRBD2 (6 bases each). The germline CDR1 and CDR2 sequences are SGHTA and FQGNSA. This CDR3 spans 14 amino acids. V was shortened by 5 bases and J by 4 bases, with 15 bases between the two germline ends. For the CDR3, the DNA is TGTGCCAGCAGCCCGGAGGGGGATGGGTACGAGCAGTACTTC. This gives the protein CASSPEGDGYEQYF.

This clonotype was found many times. The chain is built from TRBV25-1 and TRBJ1-1; TRBD1 matches 7 bases. V dropped 6 bases and J dropped 0; count of bases not matched to a gene: 7. Germline values: CDR1 MGHDK, CDR2 SYGVNS. CDR3 length: 15 amino acids. DNA of the CDR3: TGTGCCAGCAGCAGCCCCAGGGGGGTGAACACTGAAGCTTTCTTT. Residues: CASSSPRGVNTEAFF.

This clonotype showed up many times. The chain joins TRBV7-7 to TRBJ1-1; D remains ambiguous. V lost 1 base, J lost 0 bases, and 3 bases lay in between. This CDR3 spans 13 amino acids. From germline, CDR1 is SSHAT and CDR2 FNYEAQ (reference sequence). The chain's CDR3 is CASSLVMNTEAFF. In nucleotides, the CDR3 is TGTGCCAGCAGCTTAGTAATGAACACTGAAGCTTTCTTT.

This clonotype was detected many times. The gene calls are TRBV3-1 and TRBJ1-1, with D possibly matching TRBD1 (6 bases). CDR1 is LGHDT, CDR2 YNNKEL, per germline (reference sequence). V lost 0 bases to trimming and J lost 10 bases, with 15 bases between them. The CDR3 consists of 14 residues. The CDR3 nucleotides are TGTGCCAGCAGCCAAGATCGGGGGCCTATACGAGCTTTCTTT. This gives the protein CASSQDRGPIRAFF.

Only a few counts were recorded for this clonotype. The chain joins TRBV5-1 to TRBJ1-3, with 10 bases that match TRBD1. Trimming at V came to 4 bases and at J to 1 base, leaving 5 bases not matched to a gene. Germline V gene data show CDR1 as SGHRS and CDR2 as YFSETQ. This CDR3 contains 16 residues. The CDR3 is CASSHGTGVSGNTIYF. The CDR3, as DNA: TGCGCCAGCAGCCACGGGACAGGGGTTTCTGGAAACACCATATATTTT.

Many counts were recorded for this clonotype. This sequence joins TRBV6-5 and TRBJ1-6; 8 nucleotides line up with TRBD1. Germline V CDR1 and CDR2: MNHEY, SVGAGI. The CDR3 has 14 amino acids. V lost 5 bases to trimming and J lost 6 bases; unmatched junction nucleotides: 3. The CDR3 nucleotides read TGTGCCAGCAGTAATGGACAGGGTAATTCACCCCTCCACTTT. This codes for CASSNGQGNSPLHF.

This clonotype was seen ten or more times. The chain recombines TRBV29-1 with TRBJ2-1, with 8 positions matching TRBD2. With 7 bases clipped from V and 2 bases from J, the junction kept 16 bases outside the gene matches. Germline CDR1 SQVTM, CDR2 ANQGSEA. The CDR3 loop spans 17 amino acids. CDR3 sequence (DNA): TGCAGCGCCGCAGAGGTCGGGGGGGCGATCGCCTACAATGAGCAGTTCTTC. Translation gives CSAAEVGGAIAYNEQFF.

This clonotype was detected only a few times. The chain is built from TRBV7-9 and TRBJ2-5; D gene ambiguous. Trimming took 3 bases from V and 1 from J, leaving 6 bases between them. The CDR3 length is 13 residues. CDR1 SEHNR and CDR2 FQNEAQ come from the germline V gene (reference sequence). The CDR3 loop is CASSFWGQETQYF. CDR3 nucleotides: TGTGCCAGCAGCTTTTGGGGCCAAGAGACCCAGTACTTC.

This clonotype was seen at least ten times. The chain is built from TRBV6-5 and TRBJ1-6, with D perhaps matching TRBD1 (5 bases). The length of the CDR3 is 15 residues. Germline V gene data show CDR1 as MNHEY and CDR2 as SVGAGI. V was clipped by 6 bases and J by 5 bases, with 14 bases between them. CDR3 DNA sequence: TGTGCCAGCAGAGCCCGGGACGGGGATAATTCACCCCTCCACTTT. Residues: CASRARDGDNSPLHF.

A few counts support this clonotype. The chain uses TRBV20-1 and TRBJ1-2, with 7 nucleotides matching TRBD1. Germline V gene data show CDR1 as DFQATT and CDR2 as SNEGSKA (reference sequence). Trimming cost V 6 bases and J 5 bases; bases outside gene matches: 6. This CDR3 comprises 12 residues. CDR3 coding DNA: TGCAGTGCCTCCGGGACAGATTATGGCTACACCTTC. Translating gives CSASGTDYGYTF.

This chain uses TRBV2 with TRBJ2-3, with unresolved D. Germline CDR1 is SNHLY and CDR2 is FYNNEI. The CDR3 covers 14 residues. The germline V and J ends were trimmed by 3 bases and 2 bases, with 9 bases remaining between them. CDR3 DNA: TGTGCCAGCAGTGAGGGATCATACACAGATACGCAGTATTTT. Its translation: CASSEGSYTDTQYF.

There are many counts of this clonotype. The chain uses TRBV7-2 and TRBJ1-1; no reliable D call. The V end lost 5 bases, the J end lost 0 bases, and 4 bases lay between the germline ends. CDR3 length: 12 residues. Germline V lookup: CDR1 SGHTA, CDR2 FQGNSA. CDR3 region: CASSPMNTEAFF. CDR3 bases: TGTGCCAGCAGCCCGATGAACACTGAAGCTTTCTTT.

Many counts were recorded for this clonotype. V gene TRBV28 combines with J gene TRBJ1-5, with 11 bases matching TRBD1. V lost 6 bases, J lost 6 bases, and 7 bases stayed unmatched. The CDR3 extends over 15 amino acids. CDR1 MDHEN and CDR2 SYDVKM come from the germline V gene. This CDR3 reads CASSPGQGAVQPQHF. CDR3 DNA: TGTGCCAGCAGCCCCGGACAGGGGGCAGTTCAGCCCCAGCATTTT.

This clonotype was counted ten times or more. The chain is built from TRBV6-5 and TRBJ2-5, with D unclear. The ends were cut back, 2 bases at V and 4 bases at J, with 11 bases in the middle. This CDR3 contains 14 residues. The germline V gene encodes CDR1 MNHEY and CDR2 SVGAGI. CDR3 in DNA: TGTGCCAGCAGTTACCCTGGCCAAAGAGAGACCCAGTACTTC. This sequence encodes CASSYPGQRETQYF.

As for this clonotype: This could be a read error, since a much larger clone is one nucleotide away. V usage is TRBV7-9 and J usage is TRBJ2-3; tentatively, D is TRBD1 or TRBD2 (6 bases each). The CDR3 is 15 residues long. Germline values: CDR1 SEHNR, CDR2 FQNEAQ (reference sequence). The CDR3 DNA reads as TGTGCCAGCAGCTTAGCGCTGGGGGGCACAGATAGGCAGTATTTT. Translation: CASSLALGGTDRQYF. The whole variable domain, remainder taken from reference TRBV7-9 and TRBJ2-3, is DTGVSQNPRHKITKRGQNVTFRCDPISEHNRLYWYRQTLGQGPEFLTYFQNEAQLEKSRLLSDRFSAERPKGSFSTLEIQRTEQGDSAMYLCASSLALGGTDRQYFGPGTRLTVL.

This clonotype was counted between two and nine times. The rearrangement links TRBV6-2 or TRBV6-3 to TRBJ2-7, with TRBD2 matching 7 bases. CDR1 and CDR2 from the germline V gene are MNHEY and SVGEGT. The length of the CDR3 is 13 residues. After removal of 3 bases from V and 5 bases from J, the junction contained 4 bases not matched to a gene. The CDR3 DNA reads as TGTGCCAGCAGTTATTTGGCGGGAGACGAGCAGTACTTC. Translated: CASSYLAGDEQYF.

The J gene is TRBJ1-1, the V gene TRBV30; unclear D gene. The CDR3 runs 12 residues. CDR1 GTSNPN and CDR2 SVGIG come from the germline V gene (reference sequence). Trimming left V 0 bases short and J 5 bases short, with 7 bases between. DNA of the CDR3: TGTGCCTGGAGTGTACTTGTTACTGAAGCTTTCTTT. This gives the protein CAWSVLVTEAFF.

This clonotype has ten or more counts. This chain uses TRBV20-1 with TRBJ2-5, with TRBD1 matching 8 bases. Germline values: CDR1 DFQATT, CDR2 SNEGSKA (reference sequence). V was pared by 6 bases and J by 0 bases, with 6 bases of the junction left unmatched. The CDR3 spans 14 residues. The CDR3 region has the DNA TGCAGTGCGAACCCGGGACAGGACCAAGAGACCCAGTACTTC. Translating gives CSANPGQDQETQYF.